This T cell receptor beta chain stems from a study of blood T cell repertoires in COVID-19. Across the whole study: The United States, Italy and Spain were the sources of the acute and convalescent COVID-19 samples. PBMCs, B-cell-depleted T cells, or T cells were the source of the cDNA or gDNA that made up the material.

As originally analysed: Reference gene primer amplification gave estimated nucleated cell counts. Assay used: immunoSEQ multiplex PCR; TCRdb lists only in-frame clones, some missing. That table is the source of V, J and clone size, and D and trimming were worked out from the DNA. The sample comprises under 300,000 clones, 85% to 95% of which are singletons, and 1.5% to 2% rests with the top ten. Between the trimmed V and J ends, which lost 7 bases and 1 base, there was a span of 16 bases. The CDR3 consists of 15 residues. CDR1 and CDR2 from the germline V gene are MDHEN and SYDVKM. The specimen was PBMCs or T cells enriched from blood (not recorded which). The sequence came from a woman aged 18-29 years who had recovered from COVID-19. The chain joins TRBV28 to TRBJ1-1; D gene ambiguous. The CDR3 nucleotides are TGTGCCAGCACCCCTCAATCGGGAACGAACACTGAAGCTTTCTTT. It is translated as CASTPQSGTNTEAFF.